This T cell receptor beta chain emerged from a study of cytomegalovirus exposure and HLA in healthy donors. Study-wide findings and caveats: Within a later analysis, the majority of CMV-associated TCR beta chains appeared HLA-restricted. Follow-up analysis found HLA locus-dependent TCR association rates, highest for DRB1 and lowest for HLA-C. The authors listed 150 to 200 TCR beta chains as cytomegalovirus-associated.

As to this clone: Its matching antigen is unknown.

The CDR3 consists of 14 residues. From germline, CDR1 is MNHEY and CDR2 SMNVEV (reference sequence). The J segment lost 3 bases and the V segment lost 6 bases, leaving 8 bases of the junction unmatched. Primers included in the PCR were 60 Vbeta and 13 Jbeta primers. The repertoire was sequenced with immunoSEQ multiplex PCR; TCRdb's copy has only in-frame clones and lacks some. The sample consists of about 200,000 clones, about 81% of them appearing once. The chain links TRBV27 to TRBJ2-7; TRBD2 matches 7 bases. Sample: PBMCs. This receptor was obtained from a woman aged 40 to 50 in good health and CMV-seronegative. Written as DNA, the CDR3 is TGTGCCAGCAGCTCCGGGACTAATGTCTACGAGCAGTACTTC. Residues: CASSSGTNVYEQYF.